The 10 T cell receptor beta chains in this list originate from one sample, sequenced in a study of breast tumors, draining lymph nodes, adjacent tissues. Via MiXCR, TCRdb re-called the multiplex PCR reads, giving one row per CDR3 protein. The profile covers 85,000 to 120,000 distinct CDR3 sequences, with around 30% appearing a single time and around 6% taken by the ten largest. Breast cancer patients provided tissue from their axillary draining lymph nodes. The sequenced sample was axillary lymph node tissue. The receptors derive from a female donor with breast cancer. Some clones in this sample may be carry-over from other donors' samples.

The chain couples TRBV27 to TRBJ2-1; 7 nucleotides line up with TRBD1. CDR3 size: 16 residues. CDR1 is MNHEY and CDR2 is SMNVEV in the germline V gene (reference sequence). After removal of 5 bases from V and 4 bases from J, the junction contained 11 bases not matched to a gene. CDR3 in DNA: TGTGCCAGCAGTGGAAAGCGGTCAGGGGGTTACAATGAGCAGTTCTTC. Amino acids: CASSGKRSGGYNEQFF.

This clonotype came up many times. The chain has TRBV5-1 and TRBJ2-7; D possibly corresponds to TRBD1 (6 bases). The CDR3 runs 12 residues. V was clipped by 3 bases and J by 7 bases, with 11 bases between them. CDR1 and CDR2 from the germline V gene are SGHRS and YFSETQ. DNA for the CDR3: TGCGCCAGCAGCTACGGGGACACTGAGCAGTACTTC. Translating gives CASSYGDTEQYF.

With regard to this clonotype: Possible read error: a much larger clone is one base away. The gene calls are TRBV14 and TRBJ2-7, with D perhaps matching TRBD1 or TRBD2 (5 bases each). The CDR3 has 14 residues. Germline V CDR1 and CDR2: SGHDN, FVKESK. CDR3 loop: CASSHHPGGSEQSF. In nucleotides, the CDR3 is TGTGCCAGCAGCCACCATCCTGGGGGATCCGAGCAGTCCTTC.

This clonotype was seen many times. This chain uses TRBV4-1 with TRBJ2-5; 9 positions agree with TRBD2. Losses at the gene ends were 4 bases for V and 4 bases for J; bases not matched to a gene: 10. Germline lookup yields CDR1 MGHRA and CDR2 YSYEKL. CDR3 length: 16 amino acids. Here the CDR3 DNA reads TGCGCCAGCAGCCCCGCAGCGGGGGGAAAGCGAGAGACCCAGTACTTC. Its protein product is CASSPAAGGKRETQYF.

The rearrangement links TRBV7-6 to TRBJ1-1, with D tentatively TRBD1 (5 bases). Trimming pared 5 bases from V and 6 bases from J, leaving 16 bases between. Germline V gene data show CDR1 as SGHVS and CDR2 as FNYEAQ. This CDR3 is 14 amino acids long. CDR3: CASSGTGGSAEAFF. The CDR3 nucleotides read TGTGCCAGCAGCGGAACAGGTGGGTCGGCTGAAGCTTTCTTT.

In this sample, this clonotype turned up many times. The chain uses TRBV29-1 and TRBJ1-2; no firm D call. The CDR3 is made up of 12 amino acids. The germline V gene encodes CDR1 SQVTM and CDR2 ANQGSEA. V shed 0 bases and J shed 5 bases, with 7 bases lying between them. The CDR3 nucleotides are TGCAGCGTTGAAGACCCTCCTTATGGCTACACCTTC. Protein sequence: CSVEDPPYGYTF.

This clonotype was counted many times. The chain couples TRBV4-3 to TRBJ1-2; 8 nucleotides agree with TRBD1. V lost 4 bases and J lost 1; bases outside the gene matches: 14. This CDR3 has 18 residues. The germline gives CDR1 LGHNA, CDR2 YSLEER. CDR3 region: CASSRSATGGGFNYGYTF. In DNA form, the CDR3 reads TGCGCCAGCAGCCGATCCGCCACAGGGGGGGGATTTAACTATGGCTACACCTTC.

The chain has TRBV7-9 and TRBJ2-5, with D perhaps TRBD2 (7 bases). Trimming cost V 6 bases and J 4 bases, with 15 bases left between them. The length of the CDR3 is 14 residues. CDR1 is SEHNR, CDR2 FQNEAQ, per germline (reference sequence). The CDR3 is CASSVGGLGETQYF. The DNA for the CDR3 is TGTGCCAGCAGTGTCGGGGGGCTCGGAGAGACCCAGTACTTC.

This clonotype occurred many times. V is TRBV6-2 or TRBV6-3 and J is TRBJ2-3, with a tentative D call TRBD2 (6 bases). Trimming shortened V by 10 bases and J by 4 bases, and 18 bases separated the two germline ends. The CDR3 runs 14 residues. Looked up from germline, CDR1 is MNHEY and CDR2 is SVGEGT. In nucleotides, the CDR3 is TGTGCCATCACGCGGGACTTTAGGGCAGATACGCAGTATTTT. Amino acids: CAITRDFRADTQYF.

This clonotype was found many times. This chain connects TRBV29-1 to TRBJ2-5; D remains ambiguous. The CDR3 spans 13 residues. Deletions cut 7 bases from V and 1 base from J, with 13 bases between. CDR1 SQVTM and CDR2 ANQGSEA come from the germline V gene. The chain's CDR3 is CSAPDVVQETQYF. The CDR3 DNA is TGCAGCGCCCCGGACGTAGTCCAAGAGACCCAGTACTTC.